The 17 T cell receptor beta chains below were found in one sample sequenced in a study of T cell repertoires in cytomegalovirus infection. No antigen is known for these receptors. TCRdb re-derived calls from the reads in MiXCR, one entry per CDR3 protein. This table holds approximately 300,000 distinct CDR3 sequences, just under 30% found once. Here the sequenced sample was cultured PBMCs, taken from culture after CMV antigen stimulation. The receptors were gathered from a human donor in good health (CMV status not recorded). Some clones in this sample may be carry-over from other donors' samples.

This CDR3 is CAISEQRLYNSPLHF. Here the CDR3 DNA reads TGTGCCATCAGTGAACAGAGACTATATAATTCACCCCTCCACTTT. The rearrangement links TRBV10-3 to TRBJ1-6; D gene unclear. Germline-derived CDR1 and CDR2 are ENHRY and SYGVKD. This CDR3 is 15 amino acids long. Trimming shortened V by 3 bases and J by 4 bases, and 10 bases separated the two germline ends.

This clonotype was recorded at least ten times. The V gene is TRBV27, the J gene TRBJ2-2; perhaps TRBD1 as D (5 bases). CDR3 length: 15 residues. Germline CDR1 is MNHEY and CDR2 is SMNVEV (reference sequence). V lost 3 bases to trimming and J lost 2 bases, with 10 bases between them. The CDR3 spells CASSLRQTNTGELFF. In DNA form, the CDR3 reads TGTGCCAGCAGTTTGAGACAGACCAACACCGGGGAGCTGTTTTTT.

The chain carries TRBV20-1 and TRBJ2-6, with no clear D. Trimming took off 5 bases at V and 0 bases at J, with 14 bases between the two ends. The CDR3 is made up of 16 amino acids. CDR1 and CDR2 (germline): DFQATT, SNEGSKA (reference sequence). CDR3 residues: CSALPLPVSGANVLTF. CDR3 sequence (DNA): TGCAGTGCTCTACCCCTTCCCGTCTCTGGGGCCAACGTCCTGACTTTC.

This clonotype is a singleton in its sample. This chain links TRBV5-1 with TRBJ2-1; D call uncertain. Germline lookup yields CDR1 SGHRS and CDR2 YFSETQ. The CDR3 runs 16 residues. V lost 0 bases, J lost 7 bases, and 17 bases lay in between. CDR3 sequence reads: CASSLATEPRWNEQFF. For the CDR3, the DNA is TGCGCCAGCAGCTTGGCCACGGAGCCCAGGTGGAATGAGCAGTTCTTC. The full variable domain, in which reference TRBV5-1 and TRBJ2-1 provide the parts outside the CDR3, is KAGVTQTPRYLIKTRGQQVTLSCSPISGHRSVSWYQQTPGQGLQFLFEYFSETQRNKGNFPGRFSGRQFSNSRSEMNVSTLELGDSALYLCASSLATEPRWNEQFFGPGTRLTVL.

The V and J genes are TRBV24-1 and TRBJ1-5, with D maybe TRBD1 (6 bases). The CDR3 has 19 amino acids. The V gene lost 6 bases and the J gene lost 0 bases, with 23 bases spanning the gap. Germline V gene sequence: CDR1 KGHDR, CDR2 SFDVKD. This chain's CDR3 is CATSSNSRGRNHSNQPQHF. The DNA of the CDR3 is TGTGCCACCAGTTCAAACTCCAGGGGCCGGAATCATAGCAATCAGCCCCAGCATTTT.

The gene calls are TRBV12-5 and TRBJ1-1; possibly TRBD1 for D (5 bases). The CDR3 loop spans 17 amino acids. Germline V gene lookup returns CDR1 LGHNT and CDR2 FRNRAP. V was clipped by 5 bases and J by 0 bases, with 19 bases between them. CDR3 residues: CASGTGTAGIMNTEAFF. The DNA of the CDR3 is TGTGCTAGTGGTACCGGGACGGCAGGAATAATGAACACTGAAGCTTTCTTT. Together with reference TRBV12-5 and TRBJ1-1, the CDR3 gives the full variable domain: DARVTQTPRHKVTEMGQEVTMRCQPILGHNTVFWYRQTMMQGLELLAYFRNRAPLDDSGMPKDRFSAEMPDATLATLKIQPSEPRDSAVYFCASGTGTAGIMNTEAFFGQGTRLTVV.

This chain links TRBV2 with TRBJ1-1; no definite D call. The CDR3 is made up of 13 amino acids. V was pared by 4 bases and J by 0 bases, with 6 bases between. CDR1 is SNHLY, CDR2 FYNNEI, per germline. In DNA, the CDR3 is TGTGCCAGCAGTGGTGCGGTGAACACTGAAGCTTTCTTT. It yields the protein CASSGAVNTEAFF.

The CDR3 loop reads CASSLAGTQANYGYTF. CDR3 DNA sequence: TGTGCCAGCAGCTTAGCCGGGACACAAGCTAACTATGGCTACACCTTC. The chain employs TRBV7-9 and TRBJ1-2, with D perhaps matching TRBD1 (6 bases). This CDR3 is 16 amino acids long. The germline CDR1 and CDR2 sequences are SEHNR and FQNEAQ (reference sequence). Trimming left V 0 bases short and J 0 bases short, with 11 bases between.

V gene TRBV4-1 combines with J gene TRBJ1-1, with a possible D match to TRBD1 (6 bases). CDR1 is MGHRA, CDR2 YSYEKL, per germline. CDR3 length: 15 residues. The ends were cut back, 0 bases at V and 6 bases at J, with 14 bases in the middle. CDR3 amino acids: CASSQDGQRTSEAFF. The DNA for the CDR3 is TGCGCCAGCAGCCAAGACGGACAGCGAACTTCTGAAGCTTTCTTT.

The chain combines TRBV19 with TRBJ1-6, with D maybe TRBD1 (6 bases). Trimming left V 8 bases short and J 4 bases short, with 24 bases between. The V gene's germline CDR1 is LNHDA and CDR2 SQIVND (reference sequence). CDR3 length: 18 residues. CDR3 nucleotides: TGTGCCAGTTCCGACGGAGGGGGGGCAGGAACGTATAATTCACCCCTCCACTTT. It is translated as CASSDGGGAGTYNSPLHF.

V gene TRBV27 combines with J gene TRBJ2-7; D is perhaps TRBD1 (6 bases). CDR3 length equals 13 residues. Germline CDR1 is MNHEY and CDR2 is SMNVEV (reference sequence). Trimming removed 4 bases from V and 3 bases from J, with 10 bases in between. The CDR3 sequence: CASSSGTNYEQYF. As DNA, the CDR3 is TGTGCCAGCAGTTCCGGGACAAACTACGAGCAGTACTTC.

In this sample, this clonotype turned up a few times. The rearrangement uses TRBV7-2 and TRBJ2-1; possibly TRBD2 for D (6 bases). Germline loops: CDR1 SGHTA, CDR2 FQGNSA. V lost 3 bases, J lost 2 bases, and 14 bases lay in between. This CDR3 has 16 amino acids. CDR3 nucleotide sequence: TGTGCCAGCAGCTTGGGTCCAGGGAGGACCTACAATGAGCAGTTCTTC. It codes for CASSLGPGRTYNEQFF.

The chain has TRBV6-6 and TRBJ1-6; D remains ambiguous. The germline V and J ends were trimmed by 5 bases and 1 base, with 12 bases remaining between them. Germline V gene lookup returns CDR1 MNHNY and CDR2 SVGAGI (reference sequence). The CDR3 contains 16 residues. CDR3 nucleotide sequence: TGTGCCAGCAGTCCCCAGCATACTTCCTATAATTCACCCCTCCACTTT. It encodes CASSPQHTSYNSPLHF.

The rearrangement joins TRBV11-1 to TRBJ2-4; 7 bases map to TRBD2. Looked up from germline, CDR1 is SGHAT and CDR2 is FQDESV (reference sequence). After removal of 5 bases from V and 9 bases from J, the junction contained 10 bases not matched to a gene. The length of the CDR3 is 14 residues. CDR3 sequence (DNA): TGTGCCAGCAGCCTTAGCGGGCTGCAAAGCATTCAGTACTTC. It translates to CASSLSGLQSIQYF.

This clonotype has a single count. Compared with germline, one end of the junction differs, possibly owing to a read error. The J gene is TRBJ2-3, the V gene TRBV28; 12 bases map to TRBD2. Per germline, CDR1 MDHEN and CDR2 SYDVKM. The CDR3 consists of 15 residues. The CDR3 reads CASSLTSGSIDTQYF. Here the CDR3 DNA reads TGTGCCAGCAGTTTGACTAGCGGGAGCATAGATACGCAGTATTTT. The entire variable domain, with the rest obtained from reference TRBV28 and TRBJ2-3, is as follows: DVKVTQSSRYLVKRTGEKVFLECVQDMDHENMFWYRQDPGLGLRLIYFSYDVKMKEKGDIPEGYSVSREKKERFSLILESASTNQTSMYLCASSLTSGSIDTQYFGPGTRLTVL.

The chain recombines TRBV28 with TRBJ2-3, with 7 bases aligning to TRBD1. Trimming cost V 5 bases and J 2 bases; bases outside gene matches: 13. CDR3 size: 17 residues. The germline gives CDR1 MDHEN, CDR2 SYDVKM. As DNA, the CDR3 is TGTGCCAGCAGTCCATCTCAGGGACAGAAGTTCACAGATACGCAGTATTTT. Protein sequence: CASSPSQGQKFTDTQYF.

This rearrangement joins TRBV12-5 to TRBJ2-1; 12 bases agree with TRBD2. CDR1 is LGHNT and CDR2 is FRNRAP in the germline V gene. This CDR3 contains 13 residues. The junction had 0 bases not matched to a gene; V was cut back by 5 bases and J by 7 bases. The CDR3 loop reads CASGLAGGNEQFF. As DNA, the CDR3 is TGTGCTAGTGGTCTAGCGGGGGGGAATGAGCAGTTCTTC.